This TCR beta chain was profiled in a study of blood T cell repertoires in COVID-19. Background on the study: COVID-19 samples from acute and convalescent phases originated in the United States, Italy and Spain. PBMCs, B-cell-depleted T cells, or T cells were the source of the cDNA or gDNA that made up the material.

The CDR3 has 12 amino acids. Looked up from germline, CDR1 is SGHRS and CDR2 is YFSETQ. V was trimmed by 4 bases and J by 5 bases, leaving 9 bases between them. Study processing details: The assay estimated nucleated cells by amplifying reference gene primers. Some clones are missing from TCRdb's copy, which holds only in-frame ones; the method was immunoSEQ multiplex PCR. V, J and clone size were drawn from that table, and D and trimming were deduced from the DNA. Seen here are approximately 190,000 clones, about four fifths observed once, and the top ten hold 4.5% to 6%. Sequenced material: peripheral blood. The gene calls are TRBV5-1 and TRBJ2-5; D unclear. The sequence was obtained from a woman in her sixties or seventies with active or convalescent COVID-19. The DNA of the CDR3 is TGCGCCAGCAGCCCAAAACTGGAGACCCAGTACTTC. This encodes CASSPKLETQYF.